This passage covers 10 T cell receptor beta chains from one sample sequenced in a study of blood T cell repertoires in COVID-19. Here immunoSEQ multiplex PCR was the method, and the copy in TCRdb shows in-frame clones only, minus some. The table includes hundreds of thousands of clones, around nine tenths detected once. The sequencing sample was made of peripheral blood. Source of these receptors: a woman aged 18-29 years who had recovered from COVID-19.

The rearrangement links TRBV4-3 to TRBJ1-6; tentatively, D is TRBD1 (6 bases). This CDR3 is 13 amino acids long. The germline CDR1 and CDR2 sequences are LGHNA and YSLEER. V lost 5 bases to trimming and J lost 11 bases, with 13 bases between them. The CDR3, as DNA: TGCGCCAGCAGCGACGGTTGGACAGCACCCCTCCACTTT. This translates into CASSDGWTAPLHF.

The chain uses TRBV5-3 and TRBJ2-7, with TRBD2 identical over 7 bases. TRBV5-3 is labeled an ORF, and its function is uncertain. The V segment lost 6 bases and the J segment 4 bases; nucleotides outside the gene matches: 10. The CDR3 totals 14 residues. The chain's CDR3 is CARTGIGLGYEQYV. The CDR3 region has the DNA TGTGCCAGAACCGGGATTGGACTAGGGTACGAGCAGTACGTC.

CDR3: CASSRRQGGNSPLHF. CDR3 DNA sequence: TGTGCCAGTAGTAGAAGACAGGGAGGAAATTCACCCCTCCACTTT. The chain joins TRBV19 to TRBJ1-6, with 7 nucleotides matching TRBD1. Germline-derived CDR1 and CDR2 are LNHDA and SQIVND (reference sequence). Trimming at V came to 4 bases and at J to 7 bases, leaving 7 bases not matched to a gene. This CDR3 has 15 residues.

The chain combines TRBV5-1 with TRBJ1-1; 7 bases map to TRBD1. Germline V gene sequence: CDR1 SGHRS, CDR2 YFSETQ. This CDR3 comprises 16 residues. The ends lost 4 bases at V and 3 bases at J; junction bases unmatched: 12. CDR3 sequence: CASSPWKGGWDTEAFF. CDR3 nucleotide sequence: TGCGCCAGCAGCCCTTGGAAAGGGGGCTGGGACACTGAAGCTTTCTTT.

The chain joins TRBV5-5 to TRBJ2-5; 11 positions match TRBD2. Germline V lookup: CDR1 SGHKS, CDR2 YYEKEE (reference sequence). The CDR3 runs 14 residues. Trimming cost V 4 bases and J 5 bases; bases outside gene matches: 4. DNA of the CDR3: TGTGCCAGCAGCCGGGCTAGCGGGGGGGAGACCCAGTACTTC. It specifies CASSRASGGETQYF.

The V gene is TRBV29-1, the J gene TRBJ2-1, with 7 bases matching TRBD2. V dropped 3 bases and J dropped 10; count of bases not matched to a gene: 9. The CDR3 covers 13 residues. Germline CDR1 and CDR2: SQVTM and ANQGSEA. Here the CDR3 reads CSVDRQGGVEQFF. The CDR3 DNA reads TGCAGCGTTGATCGGCAGGGAGGGGTGGAGCAGTTCTTC.

J is TRBJ2-1 and V is TRBV30; D is undetermined. This CDR3 has 14 residues. Deletions cut 3 bases from V and 0 bases from J, with 9 bases between. Per germline, CDR1 GTSNPN and CDR2 SVGIG (reference sequence). In nucleotides, the CDR3 is TGTGCCTGGAGCATCGGAGCCTCCTACAATGAGCAGTTCTTC. Translation gives CAWSIGASYNEQFF.

The chain links TRBV19 to TRBJ2-6; possible D gene TRBD1, 7 bases. The germline V gene has CDR1 LNHDA and CDR2 SQIVND (reference sequence). V was clipped by 3 bases and J by 1 base, with 10 bases between them. The CDR3 spans 16 residues. The CDR3: CASSMPGGSGANVLTF. CDR3 in DNA: TGTGCCAGTAGTATGCCAGGGGGGTCTGGGGCCAACGTCCTGACTTTC.

This sequence joins TRBV15 and TRBJ1-4; D remains unclear. Germline V lookup: CDR1 LNHNV, CDR2 YYDKDF (reference sequence). CDR3 size: 16 residues. Between the trimmed V and J ends, which lost 0 bases and 0 bases, there was a span of 8 bases. DNA of the CDR3: TGTGCCACCAGCAGAGATCCCCGAGCAACTAATGAAAAACTGTTTTTT. As protein: CATSRDPRATNEKLFF.

The V call is TRBV20-1, the J call TRBJ1-6; maybe TRBD1 (6 bases). V dropped 3 bases and J dropped 7 bases, with 10 bases sitting between them. Germline V gives CDR1 DFQATT, CDR2 SNEGSKA (reference sequence). CDR3 length: 13 amino acids. CDR3: CSASVDSNSPLHF. The CDR3 bases are TGCAGTGCTAGTGTGGACAGCAATTCACCCCTCCACTTT.